Below are 5 T cell receptor beta chains sequenced from a single sample in a study of T-cell reconstitution after alpha-beta-depleted transplantation in children. A TCRbeta library incorporating unique molecular identifiers was prepared. TCRdb independently ran MiXCR on the PCR reads; one entry per CDR3 protein. Of about 410,000 distinct CDR3 sequences detected, just over 20% appear once; the ten largest clones hold 3.8%. The sequences come from PBMCs from the stem cell graft donor, collected from the stem cell graft. These receptors were obtained from a human donor who donated a stem cell graft to a child with acute myeloid leukemia.

This chain connects TRBV9 to TRBJ2-7, with TRBD2 matching 12 bases. Germline V gene data show CDR1 as SGDLS and CDR2 as YYNGEE. This CDR3 region has 15 residues. V shed 3 bases, J shed 2 bases, and the junction held 3 bases outside the gene matches. CDR3 nucleotide sequence: TGTGCCAGCAGCGGCCTAGCGGGAGGGACCTACGAGCAGTACTTC. Translation gives CASSGLAGGTYEQYF.

This clonotype occurred many times. This CDR3 is CSAPSGLSANTIYF. The DNA for the CDR3 is TGCAGTGCGCCCTCGGGACTGTCGGCAAACACCATATATTTT. V gene TRBV20-1 combines with J gene TRBJ1-3; tentatively, D is TRBD1 (5 bases). This CDR3 spans 14 amino acids. Germline CDR1 and CDR2: DFQATT and SNEGSKA (reference sequence). With 6 bases removed from V and 6 bases from J, the gap between germline ends came to 18 bases.

This chain links TRBV29-1 with TRBJ1-1, with a tentative D call TRBD1 (5 bases). The CDR3 is made up of 13 amino acids. V lost 6 bases, J lost 4 bases, and 15 bases lay in between. CDR1 SQVTM and CDR2 ANQGSEA come from the germline V gene. CDR3 in DNA: TGCAGCGTGGAGGGACCCCCGGGCACTGAAGCTTTCTTT. Amino acid sequence: CSVEGPPGTEAFF. The whole variable domain, filled in from reference TRBV29-1 and TRBJ1-1, reads SAVISQKPSRDICQRGTSLTIQCQVDSQVTMMFWYRQQPGQSLTLIATANQGSEATYESGFVIDKFPISRPNLTFSTLTVSNMSPEDSSIYLCSVEGPPGTEAFFGQGTRLTVV.

This clonotype has a count of ten or more. The chain employs TRBV29-1 and TRBJ2-1; D might be TRBD1 (5 bases). The CDR3 is 16 residues long. Deletions cut 5 bases from V and 1 base from J, with 18 bases between. From germline, CDR1 is SQVTM and CDR2 ANQGSEA. The chain's CDR3 is CSVPLRSQESYNEQFF. Here the CDR3 DNA reads TGCAGCGTTCCCCTAAGGTCACAGGAGTCCTACAATGAGCAGTTCTTC.

Only a few counts were recorded for this clonotype. The chain employs TRBV7-8 and TRBJ2-7; a possible D gene is TRBD1 (5 bases). Trimming cost V 5 bases and J 3 bases, with 14 bases left between them. The CDR3 runs to 14 residues. Germline V gene sequence: CDR1 SGHVS, CDR2 FQNEAQ. The CDR3 DNA reads TGTGCCAGCAGCGCACGGACATCTTTCTACGAGCAGTACTTC. The encoded protein is CASSARTSFYEQYF.